The sequence of this T cell receptor (beta chain) was determined in a study of blood T cell repertoires in COVID-19. For the study at large: Researchers got acute and convalescent COVID-19 samples from the United States, Italy and Spain. Sources were T cells, B-cell-depleted T cells, or PBMCs; the material itself was cDNA or gDNA.

Cohorts were determined from participant-reported clinical history. Recovery among Cohort 3 donors was established by two negative PCRs, clearance, or symptom resolution. Trimming pared 5 bases from V and 2 bases from J, leaving 7 bases between. The germline gives CDR1 SNHLY, CDR2 FYNNEI. CDR3 length: 12 amino acids. Generated by immunoSEQ multiplex PCR, the TCRdb table keeps only in-frame clones and is missing some. The table shows around 400,000 clones, with around 86% occurring only once. The chain joins TRBV2 to TRBJ2-7; D ambiguous. This TCR was recovered from a woman aged 45-59 years who had recovered from COVID-19. The sample taken for sequencing was PBMCs or T cells enriched from blood (not recorded which). The CDR3 loop reads CASSPQTYEQYF. The CDR3 DNA reads as TGTGCCAGCAGTCCACAAACCTACGAGCAGTACTTC. Full variable domain (outside the CDR3, taken from reference TRBV2 and TRBJ2-7): EPEVTQTPSHQVTQMGQEVILRCVPISNHLYFYWYRQILGQKVEFLVSFYNNEISEKSEIFDDQFSVERPDGSNFTLKIRSTKLEDSAMYFCASSPQTYEQYFGPGTRLTVT.